These 22 T cell receptor beta chains originate from one sample sequenced in a study of blood T cell repertoires in COVID-19. The protocol was immunoSEQ multiplex PCR, while the TCRdb copy is restricted to in-frame clones and leaves out a portion. The data hold over 200,000 clones, with approximately 82% observed a single time. Sequencing used peripheral blood. Receptors were obtained from a man in his forties who had recovered from COVID-19.

This clone was detected once. The chain is built from TRBV11-3 and TRBJ1-2; D remains unclear. Germline values: CDR1 SGHNT, CDR2 YENEEA. V lost 5 bases and J 5 bases, leaving 12 bases between the germline ends. The CDR3 covers 13 residues. The CDR3 DNA reads as TGTGCCAGCAGCCTTGCCGGGAGTTATGGCTACACCTTC. The encoded protein is CASSLAGSYGYTF.

This clone came up a few times. This chain joins TRBV7-2 and TRBJ1-2; 8 positions match TRBD1. Looked up from germline, CDR1 is SGHTA and CDR2 is FQGNSA. The CDR3 runs to 15 residues. V was clipped by 5 bases and J by 7 bases; unmatched bases: 12. The DNA for the CDR3 is TGTGCCAGCAGCCCCGGGGTTAGGACAGGGCCTGGCTACACCTTC. It encodes CASSPGVRTGPGYTF.

The chain links TRBV6-5 to TRBJ1-1; D ambiguous. CDR1 MNHEY and CDR2 SVGAGI come from the germline V gene. The CDR3 covers 13 residues. V was shortened by 4 bases and J by 6 bases, with 12 bases between the two germline ends. DNA of the CDR3: TGTGCCAGCAGTTCCTGTAACAACGCTGAAGCTTTCTTT. Its protein is CASSSCNNAEAFF.

V usage is TRBV7-9 and J usage is TRBJ1-2; 7 bases are a match to TRBD1. V was pared by 3 bases and J by 8 bases, with 12 bases of the junction left unmatched. The CDR3 has 15 amino acids. CDR1 is SEHNR and CDR2 is FQNEAQ in the germline V gene (reference sequence). The CDR3 DNA is TGTGCCAGCAGCTTTAGTTCCGGGACAGAAAAAGGCTACACCTTC. Protein product: CASSFSSGTEKGYTF.

The chain joins TRBV15 to TRBJ1-1; D perhaps matches TRBD1 (6 bases). The V gene lost 0 bases and the J gene lost 8 bases, with 13 bases spanning the gap. The germline CDR1 and CDR2 sequences are LNHNV and YYDKDF (reference sequence). The CDR3 is 14 amino acids. The CDR3 nucleotides read TGTGCCACCAGCAGAGATATATCGGACAGCGAAGCTTTCTTT. Protein: CATSRDISDSEAFF. The full variable domain, its missing parts supplied by reference TRBV15 and TRBJ1-1, is DAMVIQNPRYQVTQFGKPVTLSCSQTLNHNVMYWYQQKSSQAPKLLFHYYDKDFNNEADTPDNFQSRRPNTSFCFLDIRSPGLGDTAMYLCATSRDISDSEAFFGQGTRLTVV.

This chain links TRBV30 with TRBJ1-2; TRBD1 agrees at 7 bases. V dropped 5 bases and J dropped 8; count of bases not matched to a gene: 8. Germline CDR1 GTSNPN, CDR2 SVGIG (reference sequence). The CDR3 extends over 12 amino acids. The CDR3 nucleotides are TGTGCCTGGTACACAGGGGATGGGGGCTACACCTTC. It codes for CAWYTGDGGYTF.

V gene TRBV2 combines with J gene TRBJ1-5; 9 bases are shared with TRBD1. The CDR3 has 13 residues. V dropped 6 bases and J dropped 6; count of bases not matched to a gene: 3. Per the germline V gene, CDR1 is SNHLY and CDR2 is FYNNEI. CDR3 sequence reads: CASSGTGPQPQHF. The CDR3 bases are TGTGCCAGCAGCGGGACAGGGCCTCAGCCCCAGCATTTT.

This clone was observed a single time. The chain is built from TRBV6-5 and TRBJ2-7, with 11 nucleotides matching TRBD2. J lost 2 bases, V lost 6 bases, and 3 bases had no gene match. Looked up from germline, CDR1 is MNHEY and CDR2 is SVGAGI. The CDR3 length is 14 residues. The CDR3 reads CASRVAGGAYEQYF. The CDR3 bases are TGTGCCAGCAGAGTAGCGGGAGGGGCCTACGAGCAGTACTTC.

The chain uses TRBV5-1 and TRBJ1-2; no clear D. V was clipped by 3 bases and J by 2 bases, with 11 bases between them. Germline V gives CDR1 SGHRS, CDR2 YFSETQ. The CDR3 totals 14 residues. The CDR3 DNA reads TGCGCCAGCAGCTCCCAGGCGGGGAACTATGGCTACACCTTC. Its protein product is CASSSQAGNYGYTF.

A word on this clone: The same CDR3 can be traced to other DNA sequences in this sample. V and J are TRBV11-3 and TRBJ2-5; a possible D gene is TRBD2 (6 bases). The V gene's germline CDR1 is SGHNT and CDR2 YENEEA. Trimming removed 5 bases at V and 2 bases at J, with 15 bases between. The CDR3 is made up of 15 amino acids. For the CDR3, the DNA is TGTGCCAGCAGCCTAAGACTCGGGGGTCAAGAGACCCAGTACTTC. Translating it yields CASSLRLGGQETQYF. The entire variable domain, with the rest obtained from reference TRBV11-3 and TRBJ2-5, is as follows: EAGVVQSPRYKIIEKKQPVAFWCNPISGHNTLYWYLQNLGQGPELLIRYENEEAVDDSQLPKDRFSAERLKGVDSTLKIQPAELGDSAVYLCASSLRLGGQETQYFGPGTRLLVL.

The CDR3, as DNA: TGTGCCAGCAGCTGGGGAAAGGTAGCGGGTGGAGAGACCCAGTACTTC. Its translation: CASSWGKVAGGETQYF. V is TRBV5-8 and J is TRBJ2-5; 7 nucleotides agree with TRBD2. The CDR3 is 16 amino acids. Germline CDR1 and CDR2: SGHTS and YDEGEE. V shed 3 bases, J shed 4 bases, and the junction held 12 bases outside the gene matches.

In this sample, this clone turned up once. The chain combines TRBV19 with TRBJ1-1; tentatively, D is TRBD1 (5 bases). This CDR3 has 13 amino acids. Looked up from germline, CDR1 is LNHDA and CDR2 is SQIVND (reference sequence). V shed 5 bases and J shed 4 bases, with 11 bases lying between them. The CDR3: CASSSGGSTEAFF. DNA for the CDR3: TGTGCCAGTAGTTCGGGGGGGAGCACTGAAGCTTTCTTT.

The chain has TRBV2 and TRBJ1-2; 8 bases are a match to TRBD1. The V segment lost 3 bases and the J segment 1 base; nucleotides outside the gene matches: 4. This CDR3 region has 15 residues. In germline, CDR1 is SNHLY, CDR2 FYNNEI. For the CDR3, the DNA is TGTGCCAGCAGTGAGGACAGGGAAGTTAACTATGGCTACACCTTC. This codes for CASSEDREVNYGYTF. The full variable domain, rest sourced from reference TRBV2 and TRBJ1-2, is EPEVTQTPSHQVTQMGQEVILRCVPISNHLYFYWYRQILGQKVEFLVSFYNNEISEKSEIFDDQFSVERPDGSNFTLKIRSTKLEDSAMYFCASSEDREVNYGYTFGSGTRLTVV.

The chain uses TRBV5-1 and TRBJ1-2, with 7 bases that match TRBD1. Germline CDR1 SGHRS, CDR2 YFSETQ. This CDR3 has 15 amino acids. V shed 4 bases and J 2 bases; nucleotides not matched to a gene: 8. The CDR3 nucleotides read TGCGCCAGCAGCCCTGGTACAGGGGCCAACTATGGCTACACCTTC. This translates into CASSPGTGANYGYTF.

The sample holds many counts of this clone. V usage is TRBV7-9 and J usage is TRBJ2-3; D gene unclear. The CDR3 spans 13 residues. Germline CDR1 SEHNR, CDR2 FQNEAQ (reference sequence). V lost 2 bases, J lost 3 bases, and 6 bases lay in between. For the CDR3, the DNA is TGTGCCAGCAGCTTACTGAGAACAGATACGCAGTATTTT. This codes for CASSLLRTDTQYF.

V is TRBV18 and J is TRBJ2-1; TRBD1 matches 8 bases. Looked up from germline, CDR1 is KGHSH and CDR2 is LQKENI. The CDR3 has 13 amino acids. Unmatched junction bases numbered 3, after V lost 8 bases and J lost 3 bases. CDR3 protein: CASEQGGYNEQFF. Written as DNA, the CDR3 is TGTGCCAGCGAACAGGGGGGCTACAATGAGCAGTTCTTC.

V and J are TRBV11-3 and TRBJ2-5; D is unresolved. The V gene's germline CDR1 is SGHNT and CDR2 YENEEA. This CDR3 is built from 13 residues. V was trimmed by 5 bases and J by 2 bases, leaving 9 bases between them. CDR3 region: CASSLSGQETQYF. The CDR3 DNA reads as TGTGCCAGCAGCCTATCCGGGCAAGAGACCCAGTACTTC.

This clone appeared once. The chain is built from TRBV19 and TRBJ1-2, with TRBD1 matching 8 bases. This CDR3 comprises 13 residues. J was trimmed by 8 bases and V by 6 bases; bases with no gene match: 8. CDR1 LNHDA and CDR2 SQIVND come from the germline V gene (reference sequence). The CDR3 DNA reads TGTGCCAGTAGAGAGGACAGGGAGGAGGGCTACACCTTC. Its protein is CASREDREEGYTF.

J is TRBJ1-4 and V is TRBV5-5, with D unclear. This CDR3 comprises 13 residues. V dropped 4 bases and J dropped 5 bases, with 9 bases sitting between them. The germline V gene has CDR1 SGHKS and CDR2 YYEKEE (reference sequence). The CDR3 nucleotides read TGTGCCAGCAGCCGACTTCCCAATGAAAAACTGTTTTTT. Translation gives CASSRLPNEKLFF.

V is TRBV9 and J is TRBJ2-3, with 9 bases aligning to TRBD2. CDR3 length equals 14 residues. Germline CDR1 reads SGDLS; CDR2 reads YYNGEE. With 3 bases clipped from V and 4 bases from J, the junction kept 3 bases outside the gene matches. CDR3 nucleotides: TGTGCCAGCAGCGCCATAGCGGGAGCAGATACGCAGTATTTT. Translation gives CASSAIAGADTQYF.

This clone was detected many times. V gene TRBV7-2 combines with J gene TRBJ1-2, with D unresolved. Germline lookup yields CDR1 SGHTA and CDR2 FQGNSA. The CDR3 length is 13 residues. V was pared by 5 bases and J by 4 bases, with 11 bases between. CDR3 nucleotide sequence: TGTGCCAGCAGCCCACCAGGCGCCTATGGCTACACCTTC. It translates to CASSPPGAYGYTF.

CDR3 coding DNA: TGTGCCAGCAGCCAGCCCCTCGGTGGGGGGACGCGCTACACCTTC. This translates into CASSQPLGGGTRYTF. The chain employs TRBV3-1 (or the pseudogene TRBV3-2) and TRBJ1-2; TRBD1 is a possible D gene (5 bases). CDR3 length: 15 residues. Trimming took off 3 bases at V and 9 bases at J, with 20 bases between the two ends. Germline CDR1 LGHDT, CDR2 YNNKEL (reference sequence).